Included here is one TCR beta chain sequence, with context. Its antigen remains unidentified. Prepared libraries of TCR beta cDNA carried unique molecular identifiers. One entry per CDR3 protein, called by TCRdb with MiXCR from the PCR reads. In the table there are about 400,000 distinct CDR3 sequences, less than 40% of which are singletons. V lost 1 base, J lost 2 bases, and 9 bases lay in between. This CDR3 has 14 residues. The germline CDR1 and CDR2 sequences are LNHNV and YYDKDF (reference sequence). The sample belongs to a study of post-analysis software for immune sequencing data. Findings and caveats of the study: When patients were compared with controls, about five TRBV segments were more frequent, TRBV5-6, TRBV5-1 and TRBV20-1 among them.

Input material: blood. This receptor was taken from a girl between 10 and 17 years old with multiple sclerosis. This sequence joins TRBV15 and TRBJ2-7; D not certain. The CDR3 here is CATSRGFGTYEQYF. As DNA, the CDR3 is TGTGCCACCAGCAGAGGTTTCGGAACCTACGAGCAGTACTTC. The variable domain in full, with the rest retrieved from reference TRBV15 and TRBJ2-7, is DAMVIQNPRYQVTQFGKPVTLSCSQTLNHNVMYWYQQKSSQAPKLLFHYYDKDFNNEADTPDNFQSRRPNTSFCFLDIRSPGLGDTAMYLCATSRGFGTYEQYFGPGTRLTVT.